This entry features one T cell receptor beta chain sequence. The data stem from a study of blood T cell repertoires in COVID-19. Assay: immunoSEQ multiplex PCR; the TCRdb copy retains only in-frame clones and omits some. The sample consists of roughly 480,000 clones, roughly nine tenths of them appearing once. There are 18 residues in the CDR3. J was trimmed by 2 bases and V by 0 bases; bases with no gene match: 10. Germline V CDR1 and CDR2: SGHDT, YYEEEE. This chain joins TRBV5-6 and TRBJ1-3; 8 positions match TRBD1. The sample comprised peripheral blood. The receptor was isolated from a man aged 18 to 29 with COVID-19, enrolled during active disease. This CDR3 is CASSLDLGQGAAGNTIYF. The DNA of the CDR3 is TGTGCCAGCAGCTTGGATTTGGGCCAGGGGGCTGCTGGAAACACCATATATTTT.